This T cell receptor beta chain was profiled in a study of shared clonotypes between healthy human individuals. Study-level findings and limits: Among donors, clonotype sharing was expected to be affected by sequencing depth.

As regards this clone: Its antigen is unidentified.

Trimming cost V 5 bases and J 4 bases; bases outside gene matches: 4. The germline CDR1 and CDR2 sequences are SNHLY and FYNNEI. CDR3 length: 13 amino acids. Deep was the level used in running the assay. TCRdb's table, derived via immunoSEQ multiplex PCR, lists solely in-frame clones and lacks some. The sample holds about 600,000 clones, 97% seen once. This clonotype was obtained from a woman in her thirties in good health. The sequenced sample was naive CD4+ T cells sorted from blood. Described subset: CD45RA+ positively selected. J is TRBJ1-2 and V is TRBV2; 7 nucleotides line up with TRBD1. For the CDR3, the DNA is TGTGCCAGCAGTCAAAGGACAGGCTATGGCTACACCTTC. Its translation: CASSQRTGYGYTF.